The 13 T cell receptor beta chains listed next were all sequenced from one sample in a study of cytomegalovirus exposure and HLA in healthy donors. 13 Jbeta primers and 60 Vbeta primers were used for the PCR. The data were produced by immunoSEQ multiplex PCR, yet TCRdb's version contains in-frame clones alone and is incomplete. This sample's table has 60,000 to 70,000 clones. Material for sequencing was PBMCs. The source of these receptors is a man aged 25 to 40 in good health and CMV-seropositive.

The rearrangement links TRBV19 to TRBJ1-6; TRBD1 aligns across 10 bases. V shed 4 bases and J 4 bases; nucleotides not matched to a gene: 4. The CDR3 extends over 16 amino acids. Germline V gene lookup returns CDR1 LNHDA and CDR2 SQIVND (reference sequence). CDR3 residues: CASSNRDRGYNSPLHF. The CDR3 DNA reads as TGTGCCAGTAGTAACCGGGACAGGGGATATAATTCACCCCTCCACTTT.

The chain employs TRBV4-2 and TRBJ2-3, with a possible D match to TRBD2 (7 bases). The CDR3 is made up of 15 amino acids. Germline CDR1 and CDR2: LGHNA and YNFKEQ. Trimming took 0 bases from V and 7 from J, leaving 14 bases between them. The CDR3 spells CASSQEGGARNTQYF. Written as DNA, the CDR3 is TGTGCCAGCAGCCAAGAAGGGGGGGCTAGGAATACGCAGTATTTT.

The chain uses TRBV2 and TRBJ2-6, with 8 bases matching TRBD1. CDR3 length equals 14 residues. The germline gives CDR1 SNHLY, CDR2 FYNNEI. The trim removed 6 bases at V and 4 bases at J, leaving 2 bases unmatched. This CDR3 reads CASRTGEGANVLTF. CDR3 bases: TGTGCCAGCAGGACAGGGGAAGGGGCCAACGTCCTGACTTTC.

The chain has TRBV18 and TRBJ1-1; D gene uncertain. V was trimmed by 6 bases and J by 5 bases, leaving 13 bases between them. The CDR3 extends over 13 amino acids. The V gene's germline CDR1 is KGHSH and CDR2 LQKENI. The CDR3 nucleotides read TGTGCCAGCTCCGAAGGCAGGATAACTGAAGCTTTCTTT. This codes for CASSEGRITEAFF.

V and J are TRBV6-5 and TRBJ1-6, with no clear D. Germline CDR1 is MNHEY and CDR2 is SVGAGI. Trimming removed 7 bases at V and 4 bases at J, with 8 bases between. This CDR3 is built from 13 residues. The CDR3 spells CASMGGYNSPLHF. DNA of the CDR3: TGTGCCAGCATGGGAGGTTATAATTCACCCCTCCACTTT.

This sequence joins TRBV30 and TRBJ2-4, with D possibly matching TRBD1 (5 bases). This CDR3 has 14 residues. V was clipped by 5 bases and J by 5 bases, with 16 bases between them. Germline V gene data show CDR1 as GTSNPN and CDR2 as SVGIG (reference sequence). Here the CDR3 DNA reads TGTGCCTGGGGCGTCAGCAGGGCTGAAAACATTCAGTACTTC. Translated: CAWGVSRAENIQYF.

V and J are TRBV9 and TRBJ1-2; possible D gene TRBD1, 5 bases. Between the trimmed V and J ends, which lost 0 bases and 2 bases, there was a span of 8 bases. The V gene's germline CDR1 is SGDLS and CDR2 YYNGEE. This CDR3 contains 14 residues. The CDR3 spells CASSVAQGNYGYTF. The DNA for the CDR3 is TGTGCCAGCAGCGTAGCTCAGGGAAACTATGGCTACACCTTC.

The chain has TRBV18 and TRBJ2-4; 9 nucleotides align to TRBD1. The length of the CDR3 is 15 residues. V lost 4 bases, J lost 4 bases, and 5 bases stayed unmatched. Germline lookup yields CDR1 KGHSH and CDR2 LQKENI. The CDR3 sequence: CASSLQGQGKNIQYF. DNA for the CDR3: TGTGCCAGCTCACTCCAAGGACAGGGGAAAAACATTCAGTACTTC.

The V call is TRBV15, the J call TRBJ2-7; TRBD2 might be the D (6 bases). The CDR3 extends over 16 amino acids. The V gene lost 0 bases and the J gene lost 0 bases, with 12 bases spanning the gap. Germline V gene data show CDR1 as LNHNV and CDR2 as YYDKDF (reference sequence). The CDR3 here is CATSREGRTSSYEQYF. The CDR3 DNA follows: TGTGCCACCAGCAGAGAAGGGAGGACAAGCTCCTACGAGCAGTACTTC. Filled out from reference TRBV15 and TRBJ2-7, the complete variable domain reads DAMVIQNPRYQVTQFGKPVTLSCSQTLNHNVMYWYQQKSSQAPKLLFHYYDKDFNNEADTPDNFQSRRPNTSFCFLDIRSPGLGDTAMYLCATSREGRTSSYEQYFGPGTRLTVT.

The chain employs TRBV6-5 and TRBJ1-1, with D unresolved. The CDR3 has 11 amino acids. V lost 3 bases and J 10 bases, leaving 9 bases between the germline ends. CDR1 MNHEY and CDR2 SVGAGI come from the germline V gene. The CDR3 bases are TGTGCCAGCAGTTATCGGTCTAGAGCTTTCTTT. Protein sequence: CASSYRSRAFF.

Comments on this clone: At one of its ends the junction is not consistent with the germline gene, which may arise from a read error. This chain connects TRBV19 to TRBJ2-5; the D gene is possibly TRBD1 (5 bases). CDR1 LNHDA and CDR2 SQIVND come from the germline V gene (reference sequence). The CDR3 covers 15 residues. Here the CDR3 DNA reads TGTGCCAGTAGTATAGATAGGGGTTCTCAAGAGAACCAGTACTTC. Amino acids: CASSIDRGSQENQYF.

The rearrangement uses TRBV7-9 and TRBJ2-1, with D unclear. This CDR3 contains 16 residues. V dropped 1 base and J dropped 3 bases, with 13 bases sitting between them. Germline V gene data show CDR1 as SEHNR and CDR2 as FQNEAQ (reference sequence). CDR3 DNA: TGTGCCAGCAGCTTAGGCGGTCTGGCAAACTACAATGAGCAGTTCTTC. Its protein is CASSLGGLANYNEQFF.

The V gene is TRBV9, the J gene TRBJ2-5; 14 bases align to TRBD2. This CDR3 spans 16 amino acids. Germline CDR1 and CDR2: SGDLS and YYNGEE. V lost 0 bases, J lost 11 bases, and 9 bases stayed unmatched. Written as DNA, the CDR3 is TGTGCCAGCAGCGTAGGACTAGCGGGGGGGCTAGGGGAGCAGTACTTC. Translating it yields CASSVGLAGGLGEQYF.